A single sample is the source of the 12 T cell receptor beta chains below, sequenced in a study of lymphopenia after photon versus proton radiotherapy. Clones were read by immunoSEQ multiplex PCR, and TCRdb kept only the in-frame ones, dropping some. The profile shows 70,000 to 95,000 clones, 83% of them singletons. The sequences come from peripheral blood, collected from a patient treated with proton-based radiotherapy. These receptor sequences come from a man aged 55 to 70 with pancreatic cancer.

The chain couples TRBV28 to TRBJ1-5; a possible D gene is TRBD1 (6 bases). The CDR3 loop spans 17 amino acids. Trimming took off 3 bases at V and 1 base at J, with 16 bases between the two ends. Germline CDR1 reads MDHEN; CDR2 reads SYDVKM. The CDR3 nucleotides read TGTGCCAGCAGTTTTGTAGGCAGGGGATTAAGCAATCAGCCCCAGCATTTT. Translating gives CASSFVGRGLSNQPQHF.

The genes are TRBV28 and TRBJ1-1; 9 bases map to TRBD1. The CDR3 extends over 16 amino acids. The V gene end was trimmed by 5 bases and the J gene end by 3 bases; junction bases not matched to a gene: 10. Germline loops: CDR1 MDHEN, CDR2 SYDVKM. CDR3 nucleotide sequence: TGTGCCAGCAGTCATCGGACAGGGGTAGGGGACACTGAAGCTTTCTTT. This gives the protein CASSHRTGVGDTEAFF.

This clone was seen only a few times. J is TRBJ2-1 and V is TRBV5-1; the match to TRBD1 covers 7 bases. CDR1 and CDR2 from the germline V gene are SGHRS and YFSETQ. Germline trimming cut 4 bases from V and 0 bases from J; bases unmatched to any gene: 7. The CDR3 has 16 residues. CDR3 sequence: CASSNGQASSYNEQFF. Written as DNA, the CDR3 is TGCGCCAGCAGCAACGGACAGGCCAGCTCCTACAATGAGCAGTTCTTC. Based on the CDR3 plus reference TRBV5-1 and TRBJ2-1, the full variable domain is KAGVTQTPRYLIKTRGQQVTLSCSPISGHRSVSWYQQTPGQGLQFLFEYFSETQRNKGNFPGRFSGRQFSNSRSEMNVSTLELGDSALYLCASSNGQASSYNEQFFGPGTRLTVL.

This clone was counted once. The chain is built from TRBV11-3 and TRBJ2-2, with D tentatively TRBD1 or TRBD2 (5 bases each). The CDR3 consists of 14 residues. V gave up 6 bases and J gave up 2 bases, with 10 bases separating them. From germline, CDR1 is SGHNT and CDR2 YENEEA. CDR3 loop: CASRWDRNTGELFF. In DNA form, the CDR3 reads TGTGCCAGCAGATGGGACCGTAACACCGGGGAGCTGTTTTTT.

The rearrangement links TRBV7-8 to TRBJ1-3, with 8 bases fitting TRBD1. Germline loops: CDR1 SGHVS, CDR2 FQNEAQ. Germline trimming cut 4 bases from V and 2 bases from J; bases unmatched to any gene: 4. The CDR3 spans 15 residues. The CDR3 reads CASSSYRGTGNTIYF. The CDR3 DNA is TGTGCCAGCAGCTCATACAGGGGGACTGGAAACACCATATATTTT.

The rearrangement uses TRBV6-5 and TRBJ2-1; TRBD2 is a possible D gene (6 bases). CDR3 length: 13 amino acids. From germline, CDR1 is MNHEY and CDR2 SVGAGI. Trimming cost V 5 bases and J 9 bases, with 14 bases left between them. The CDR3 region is CASSPMTRSEQFF. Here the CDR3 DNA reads TGTGCCAGCAGTCCCATGACTAGGTCTGAGCAGTTCTTC.

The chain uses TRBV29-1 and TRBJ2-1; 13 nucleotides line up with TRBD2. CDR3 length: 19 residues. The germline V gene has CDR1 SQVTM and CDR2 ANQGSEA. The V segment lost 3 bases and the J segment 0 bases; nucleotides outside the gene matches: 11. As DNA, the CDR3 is TGCAGCGTTGAGTCAGTGGGACTAGCGGGACTCAGCTCCTACAATGAGCAGTTCTTC. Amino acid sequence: CSVESVGLAGLSSYNEQFF.

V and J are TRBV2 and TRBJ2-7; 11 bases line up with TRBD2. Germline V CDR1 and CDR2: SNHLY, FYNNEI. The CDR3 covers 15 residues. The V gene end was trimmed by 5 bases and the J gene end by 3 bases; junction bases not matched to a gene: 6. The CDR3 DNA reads TGTGCCAGCAGTTCGACTAGCGGGGTAGACTACGAGCAGTACTTC. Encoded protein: CASSSTSGVDYEQYF.

For the CDR3, the DNA is TGTGCCAGCAGCCGAGGGACTAGCGGGGAGGGGGAGACCCAGTACTTC. Amino acids: CASSRGTSGEGETQYF. This sequence joins TRBV4-2 and TRBJ2-5; the match to TRBD2 covers 13 bases. CDR1 is LGHNA, CDR2 YNFKEQ, per germline. This CDR3 comprises 16 residues. V shed 4 bases and J 5 bases; nucleotides not matched to a gene: 7.

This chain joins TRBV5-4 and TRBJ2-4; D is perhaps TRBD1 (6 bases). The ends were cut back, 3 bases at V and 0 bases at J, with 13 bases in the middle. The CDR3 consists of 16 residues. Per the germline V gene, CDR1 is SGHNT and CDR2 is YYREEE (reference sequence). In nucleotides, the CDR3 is TGTGCCAGCAGCTCGGGACATGAACTAGCCAAAAACATTCAGTACTTC. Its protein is CASSSGHELAKNIQYF.

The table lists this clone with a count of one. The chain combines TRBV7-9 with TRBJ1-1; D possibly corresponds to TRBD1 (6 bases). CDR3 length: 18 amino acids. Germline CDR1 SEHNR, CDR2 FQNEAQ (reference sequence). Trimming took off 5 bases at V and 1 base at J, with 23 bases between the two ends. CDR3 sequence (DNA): TGTGCCAGCAGCCCAGAACAGGGAATGGGGATGAAGAACACTGAAGCTTTCTTT. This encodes CASSPEQGMGMKNTEAFF.

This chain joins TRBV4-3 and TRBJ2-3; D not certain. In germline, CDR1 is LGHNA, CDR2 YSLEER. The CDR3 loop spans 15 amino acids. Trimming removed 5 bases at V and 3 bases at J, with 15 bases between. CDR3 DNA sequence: TGCGCCAGCAGCGTAGCTGTATTAGGAACAGATACGCAGTATTTT. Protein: CASSVAVLGTDTQYF.